This TCR beta chain was profiled in a study of cytomegalovirus exposure and HLA in healthy donors. Across the whole study: Of 300 to 500 genotyped donors, about 80% clustered with self-reported Caucasian donors. Notes on the study in general: In a later analysis, CMV-associated beta chains were mostly HLA-associated, it appeared. The authors reported that TCR beta sequences could predict HLA-A and HLA-B alleles. These predictions were accurate for most subjects in the first cohort. Rare sequences made up most TCRs, while some public TCRs were found in many donors.

PCR was performed using 60 Vbeta and 13 Jbeta primers. Data came from immunoSEQ multiplex PCR; TCRdb stores just in-frame clones and leaves some out. The top ten clones hold 6.8% of a sample with fewer than 150,000 clones, around 80% of them seen once. On this clone itself: The antigen is not known.

The clonotype originates from a man aged 35 to 55 in good health and CMV-seropositive. Sequencing was done on a sample of PBMCs.

For the CDR3, the DNA is TGTGCCAGTAGTACAACCCAGGGAATCGGCAATCAGCCCCAGCATTTT. Amino acid sequence: CASSTTQGIGNQPQHF. The V and J genes are TRBV19 and TRBJ1-5, with a tentative D call TRBD1 (5 bases). Trimming pared 4 bases from V and 2 bases from J, leaving 15 bases between. Germline loops: CDR1 LNHDA, CDR2 SQIVND (reference sequence). The CDR3 spans 16 residues.